A single sample is the source of the 2 T cell receptor beta chains below, sequenced in a study of shared clonotypes between healthy human individuals. TCRdb keeps only in-frame clones here, not all; method: immunoSEQ multiplex PCR. Altogether around 2.1 million clones are present, 85% to 95% being singletons, with the ten largest covering around 1.7%. The naive CD8 subset, CD45RO-negative cells positively selected for CCR7, excluded terminally differentiated effector memory CD45RA+ cells. Sequencing was carried out using naive CD8+ T cells from PBMCs. These receptors came from a man in his late teens or twenties in good health. Some clones in this sample may be carry-over from other donors' samples.

Notes on this clone: The sample contains more than one DNA sequence encoding this CDR3. The CDR3 DNA is TGTGCCAGCAGCTTAGGTCGCACCTACGAGCAGTACTTC. This sequence encodes CASSLGRTYEQYF. The chain is built from TRBV11-3 and TRBJ2-7, with D unresolved. V was clipped by 1 base and J by 2 bases, with 6 bases between them. The CDR3 contains 13 residues. Germline values: CDR1 SGHNT, CDR2 YENEEA.

The V call is TRBV19, the J call TRBJ2-7; D tentatively fits TRBD1 or TRBD2 (6 bases each). Trimming took 4 bases from V and 2 from J, leaving 18 bases between them. Germline CDR1 reads LNHDA; CDR2 reads SQIVND (reference sequence). This CDR3 comprises 16 residues. Written as DNA, the CDR3 is TGTGCCAGTAGTAAGGGGGGTCTTGTGGTCCCCTACGAGCAGTACTTC. It specifies CASSKGGLVVPYEQYF.